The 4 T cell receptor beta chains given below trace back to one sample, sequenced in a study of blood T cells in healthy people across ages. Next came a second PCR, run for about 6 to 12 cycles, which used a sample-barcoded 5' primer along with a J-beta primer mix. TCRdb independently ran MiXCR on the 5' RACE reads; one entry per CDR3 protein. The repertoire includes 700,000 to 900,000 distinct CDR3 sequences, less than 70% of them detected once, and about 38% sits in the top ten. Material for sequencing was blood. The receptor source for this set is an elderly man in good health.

The CDR3 coding sequence is TGTGCCACCAGCAGAGATCACGGGACCTACGAGCAGTACTTC. As protein: CATSRDHGTYEQYF. The J gene is TRBJ2-7, the V gene TRBV15; D might be TRBD2 (5 bases). Per germline, CDR1 LNHNV and CDR2 YYDKDF (reference sequence). V shed 0 bases and J shed 2 bases, with 8 bases lying between them. CDR3 length: 14 amino acids.

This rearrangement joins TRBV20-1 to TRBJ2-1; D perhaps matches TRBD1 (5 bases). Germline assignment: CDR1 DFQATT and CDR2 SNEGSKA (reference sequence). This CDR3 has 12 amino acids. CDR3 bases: TGCATGACCAGGGAACTTAACAATGAGCAGTTCTTC. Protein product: CMTRELNNEQFF.

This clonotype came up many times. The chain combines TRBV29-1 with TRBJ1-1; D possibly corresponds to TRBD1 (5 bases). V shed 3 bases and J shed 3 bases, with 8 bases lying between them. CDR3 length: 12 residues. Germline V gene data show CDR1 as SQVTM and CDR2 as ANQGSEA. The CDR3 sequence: CSVDGGYTEAFF. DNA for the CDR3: TGCAGCGTTGACGGGGGTTACACTGAAGCTTTCTTT.

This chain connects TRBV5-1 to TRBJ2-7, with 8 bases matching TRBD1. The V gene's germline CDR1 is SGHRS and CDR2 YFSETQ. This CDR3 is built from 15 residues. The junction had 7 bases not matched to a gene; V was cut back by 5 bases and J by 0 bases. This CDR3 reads CASSDQGASSYEQYF. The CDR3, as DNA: TGCGCCAGCAGTGACCAGGGGGCGAGCTCCTACGAGCAGTACTTC.